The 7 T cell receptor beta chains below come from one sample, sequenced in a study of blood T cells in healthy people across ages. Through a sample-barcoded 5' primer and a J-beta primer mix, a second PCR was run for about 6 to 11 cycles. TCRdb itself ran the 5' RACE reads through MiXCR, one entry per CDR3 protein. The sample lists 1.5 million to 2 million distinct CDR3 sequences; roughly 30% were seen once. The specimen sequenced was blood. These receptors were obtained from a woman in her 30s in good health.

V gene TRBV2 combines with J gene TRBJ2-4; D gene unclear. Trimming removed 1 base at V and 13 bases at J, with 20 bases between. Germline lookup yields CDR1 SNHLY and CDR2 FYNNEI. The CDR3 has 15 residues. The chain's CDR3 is CASSEGSLIYNEQYF. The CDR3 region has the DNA TGTGCCAGCAGTGAAGGTAGCTTAATCTACAATGAGCAGTACTTC.

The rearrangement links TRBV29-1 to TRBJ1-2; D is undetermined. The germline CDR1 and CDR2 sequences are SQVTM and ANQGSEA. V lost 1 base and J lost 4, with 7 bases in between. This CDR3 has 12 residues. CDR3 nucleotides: TGCAGCGTTGAAGGGATGCTCTATGGCTACACCTTC. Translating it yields CSVEGMLYGYTF.

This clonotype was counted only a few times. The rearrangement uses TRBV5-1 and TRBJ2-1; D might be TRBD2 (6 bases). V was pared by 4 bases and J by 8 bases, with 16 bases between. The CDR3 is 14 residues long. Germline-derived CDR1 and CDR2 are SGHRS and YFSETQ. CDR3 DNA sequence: TGCGCCAGCAGCCCTGGGACTGGTCAGGATGAGCAGTTCTTC. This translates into CASSPGTGQDEQFF. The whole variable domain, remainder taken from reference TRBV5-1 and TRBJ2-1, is KAGVTQTPRYLIKTRGQQVTLSCSPISGHRSVSWYQQTPGQGLQFLFEYFSETQRNKGNFPGRFSGRQFSNSRSEMNVSTLELGDSALYLCASSPGTGQDEQFFGPGTRLTVL.

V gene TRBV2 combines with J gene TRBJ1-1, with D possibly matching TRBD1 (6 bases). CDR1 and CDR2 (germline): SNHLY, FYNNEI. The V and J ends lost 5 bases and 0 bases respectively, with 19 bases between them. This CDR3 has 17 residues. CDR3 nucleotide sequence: TGTGCCAGCAGTCGGAACAGGGCCCAAAACCTGAACACTGAAGCTTTCTTT. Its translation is CASSRNRAQNLNTEAFF.

CDR3 loop: CASSNRDSADTQYF. Written as DNA, the CDR3 is TGTGCCAGCAGTAACCGGGACAGCGCAGATACGCAGTATTTT. The genes are TRBV28 and TRBJ2-3, with 7 bases identical to TRBD1. The CDR3 is 14 residues long. Germline V gene lookup returns CDR1 MDHEN and CDR2 SYDVKM. The J segment lost 4 bases and the V segment lost 5 bases, leaving 6 bases of the junction unmatched.

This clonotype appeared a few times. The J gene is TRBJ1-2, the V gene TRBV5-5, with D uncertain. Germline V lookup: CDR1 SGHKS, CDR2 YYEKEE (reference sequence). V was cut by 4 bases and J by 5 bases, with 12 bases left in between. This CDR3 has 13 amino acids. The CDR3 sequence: CASSHPGSYGYTF. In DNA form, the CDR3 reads TGTGCCAGCAGCCACCCCGGGAGTTATGGCTACACCTTC.

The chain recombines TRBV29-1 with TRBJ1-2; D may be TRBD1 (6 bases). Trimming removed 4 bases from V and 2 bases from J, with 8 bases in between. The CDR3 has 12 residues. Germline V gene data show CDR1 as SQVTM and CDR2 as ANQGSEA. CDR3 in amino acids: CSVGRGNYGYTF. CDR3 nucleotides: TGCAGCGTTGGCAGGGGAAACTATGGCTACACCTTC.